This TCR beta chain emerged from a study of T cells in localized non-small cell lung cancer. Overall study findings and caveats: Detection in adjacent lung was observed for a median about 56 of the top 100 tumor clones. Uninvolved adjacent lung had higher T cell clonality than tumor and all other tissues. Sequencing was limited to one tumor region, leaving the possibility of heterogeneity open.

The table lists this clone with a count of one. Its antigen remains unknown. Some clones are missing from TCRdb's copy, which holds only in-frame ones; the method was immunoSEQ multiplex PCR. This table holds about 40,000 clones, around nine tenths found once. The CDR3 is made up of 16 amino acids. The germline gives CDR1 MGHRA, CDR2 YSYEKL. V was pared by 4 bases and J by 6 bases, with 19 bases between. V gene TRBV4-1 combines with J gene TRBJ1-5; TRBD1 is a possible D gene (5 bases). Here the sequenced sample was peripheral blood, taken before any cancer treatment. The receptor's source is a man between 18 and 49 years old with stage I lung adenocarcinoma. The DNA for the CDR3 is TGCGCCAGCAGCCGGGCGGGTGGGGGGTACAGTCAGCCCCAGCATTTT. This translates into CASSRAGGGYSQPQHF.